Listed here are 27 T cell receptor beta chains from one sample, sequenced in a study of T cell repertoires in aging, cancer and after chemotherapy. Rearranged V-D-J TRB sequences were amplified with a mixed TRB-A/B primer pool. TCRdb reprocessed the multiplex PCR reads with MiXCR, giving one entry per CDR3 protein. Altogether 9,100 or so distinct CDR3 sequences are present, approximately 25% being singletons, with the ten largest covering around 3%. TCR beta rearrangements were amplified from peripheral blood genomic DNA. Sample: blood. Receptors originate from a human donor with a blood cancer.

This clonotype is termed medium-sized. The chain employs TRBV30 and TRBJ1-1, with D uncertain. The CDR3 length is 14 residues. CDR1 and CDR2 (germline): GTSNPN, SVGIG (reference sequence). V was clipped by 2 bases and J by 1 base, with 11 bases between them. This CDR3 reads CAWSTRGWNTEAFF. The CDR3 DNA reads as TGTGCCTGGAGTACCCGGGGATGGAACACTGAAGCTTTCTTT.

Only a few counts were recorded for this clonotype. The V call is TRBV27, the J call TRBJ2-1; 10 nucleotides line up with TRBD2. Trimming cost V 5 bases and J 2 bases; bases outside gene matches: 6. Germline values: CDR1 MNHEY, CDR2 SMNVEV (reference sequence). CDR3 length: 16 residues. CDR3 in amino acids: CASSVSGGEPYNEQFF. In DNA form, the CDR3 reads TGTGCCAGCAGTGTAAGCGGGGGGGAGCCCTACAATGAGCAGTTCTTC.

This clonotype was detected only a few times. The chain recombines TRBV5-1 with TRBJ2-3; D is perhaps TRBD1 (5 bases). CDR1 is SGHRS and CDR2 is YFSETQ in the germline V gene. The CDR3 sequence is 16 residues long. Trimming removed 0 bases from V and 4 bases from J, with 15 bases in between. The CDR3 protein is CASSLGGALGADTQYF. As DNA, the CDR3 is TGCGCCAGCAGCTTGGGTGGGGCCTTAGGGGCAGATACGCAGTATTTT.

The chain links TRBV28 to TRBJ2-1, with a tentative D call TRBD2 (6 bases). The V gene lost 5 bases and the J gene lost 5 bases, with 13 bases spanning the gap. Germline assignment: CDR1 MDHEN and CDR2 SYDVKM. The CDR3 covers 14 residues. Here the CDR3 reads CASSKPGLHNEQFF. The CDR3 nucleotides read TGTGCCAGCAGTAAACCGGGACTTCACAATGAGCAGTTCTTC.

CDR3 sequence (DNA): TGTGCCAGCAGCTTATTTAGCGGGGAAAAAGAGACCCAGTACTTC. Translation: CASSLFSGEKETQYF. The chain links TRBV7-2 to TRBJ2-5; 8 bases are a match to TRBD2. The V and J ends lost 2 bases and 3 bases, in that order; junction bases with no gene match: 5. The CDR3 is 15 amino acids. Germline CDR1 SGHTA, CDR2 FQGNSA.

This sequence joins TRBV24-1 and TRBJ2-3; 7 bases are a match to TRBD1. Germline values: CDR1 KGHDR, CDR2 SFDVKD. CDR3 length: 14 amino acids. Trimming took 9 bases from V and 2 from J; bases not matched to a gene: 7. The CDR3 sequence is CATGGTAPTDTQYF. CDR3 bases: TGTGCCACCGGTGGGACAGCCCCCACAGATACGCAGTATTTT.

This clonotype occurred many times. The chain couples TRBV24-1 to TRBJ2-5; 14 bases fit TRBD2. The V gene's germline CDR1 is KGHDR and CDR2 SFDVKD. The CDR3 runs 17 residues. Trimming took 4 bases from V and 5 from J; bases not matched to a gene: 8. CDR3 sequence: CATSEGTSGRRGETQYF. Written as DNA, the CDR3 is TGTGCCACCAGTGAGGGGACTAGCGGGAGAAGGGGGGAGACCCAGTACTTC.

This clonotype is medium-sized in the sample. The chain carries TRBV19 and TRBJ1-5; TRBD1 matches at 7 bases. The CDR3 totals 18 residues. In germline, CDR1 is LNHDA, CDR2 SQIVND (reference sequence). The V segment lost 6 bases and the J segment 0 bases; nucleotides outside the gene matches: 14. CDR3: CASSPTGLGVYSNQPQHF. Written as DNA, the CDR3 is TGTGCCAGTAGCCCGACAGGGTTGGGCGTCTATAGCAATCAGCCCCAGCATTTT. The full variable domain, its missing parts supplied by reference TRBV19 and TRBJ1-5, is DGGITQSPKYLFRKEGQNVTLSCEQNLNHDAMYWYRQDPGQGLRLIYYSQIVNDFQKGDIAEGYSVSREKKESFPLTVTSAQKNPTAFYLCASSPTGLGVYSNQPQHFGDGTRLSIL.

This clonotype counts as medium-sized. This chain joins TRBV12-3 or TRBV12-4 and TRBJ2-3, with D unresolved. The CDR3 runs 15 residues. Trimming took off 3 bases at V and 0 bases at J, with 10 bases between the two ends. As DNA, the CDR3 is TGTGCCAGCAGTTTCGTTAGTGCTAGCACAGATACGCAGTATTTT. Translation gives CASSFVSASTDTQYF.

V is TRBV27 and J is TRBJ1-1; possible D gene TRBD1, 6 bases. Germline V gene data show CDR1 as MNHEY and CDR2 as SMNVEV (reference sequence). The CDR3 is 15 amino acids. Trimming took off 3 bases at V and 4 bases at J, with 15 bases between the two ends. CDR3 loop: CASSLAGVLFTEAFF. For the CDR3, the DNA is TGTGCCAGCAGTTTGGCAGGGGTTCTTTTCACTGAAGCTTTCTTT.

By frequency in the sample, this clonotype is medium-sized. The rearrangement joins TRBV5-3 to TRBJ2-3; D is unclear. TRBV5-3 is an open reading frame whose function is uncertain. The CDR3 has 12 amino acids. V lost 5 bases to trimming and J lost 6 bases, with 10 bases between them. DNA of the CDR3: TGTGCCAGAAGTTGGCCCCGGGATACGCAGTATTTT. It codes for CARSWPRDTQYF.

By sample share, this clonotype is medium-sized (0.01 to 0.1%). J is TRBJ2-7 and V is TRBV5-6, with 7 bases matching TRBD1. V lost 4 bases and J lost 4; bases outside the gene matches: 2. The germline CDR1 and CDR2 sequences are SGHDT and YYEEEE. CDR3 size: 12 residues. The CDR3 loop reads CASSTGVYEQYF. Here the CDR3 DNA reads TGTGCCAGCAGCACAGGGGTATACGAGCAGTACTTC.

The chain joins TRBV20-1 to TRBJ1-1; no clear D. CDR3 length equals 12 residues. Trimming pared 5 bases from V and 0 bases from J, leaving 7 bases between. CDR1 is DFQATT, CDR2 SNEGSKA, per germline (reference sequence). CDR3 nucleotides: TGCAGTGCTCAGGACCTGAACACTGAAGCTTTCTTT. Protein product: CSAQDLNTEAFF.

Within the sample, this clonotype is medium-sized. This rearrangement joins TRBV6-2 or TRBV6-3 to TRBJ2-1; the match to TRBD2 covers 12 bases. Unmatched junction bases numbered 2, after V lost 5 bases and J lost 0 bases. The CDR3 contains 16 residues. The germline gives CDR1 MNHEY, CDR2 SVGEGT. Here the CDR3 reads CASSGGLAGSYNEQFF. CDR3 DNA: TGTGCCAGCAGTGGGGGACTAGCGGGCTCCTACAATGAGCAGTTCTTC.

This clonotype was seen at least ten times. V usage is TRBV6-5 and J usage is TRBJ2-4; TRBD2 might be the D (5 bases). Germline V gene sequence: CDR1 MNHEY, CDR2 SVGAGI. The CDR3 sequence is 19 residues long. The germline V and J ends were trimmed by 4 bases and 2 bases, with 24 bases remaining between them. The CDR3, as DNA: TGTGCCAGCAGTTTTACTTCCGGAGGCCCGTTAGGATCCAAAAACATTCAGTACTTC. This sequence encodes CASSFTSGGPLGSKNIQYF.

Only a few counts were recorded for this clonotype. V is TRBV4-3 and J is TRBJ2-7; D may correspond to TRBD1 or TRBD2 (6 bases each). Trimming removed 0 bases at V and 4 bases at J, with 13 bases between. From germline, CDR1 is LGHNA and CDR2 YSLEER. The CDR3 consists of 15 residues. CDR3: CASSQDTGAGYEQYF. As DNA, the CDR3 is TGCGCCAGCAGCCAAGATACGGGGGCAGGGTACGAGCAGTACTTC.

Sample share makes this clonotype medium-sized. The chain employs TRBV6-2 or TRBV6-3 and TRBJ2-3, with 8 bases fitting TRBD2. V trimming: 5 bases; J trimming: 6 bases; junction bases outside the gene matches: 1. The germline V gene encodes CDR1 MNHEY and CDR2 SVGEGT. The CDR3 runs to 12 residues. In DNA form, the CDR3 reads TGTGCCAGCAGTCCTAGCGGGGATACGCAGTATTTT. Residues: CASSPSGDTQYF.

The table lists this clonotype with many counts. The V call is TRBV6-1, the J call TRBJ1-1, with D uncertain. Germline CDR1 MNHNS, CDR2 SASEGT. V dropped 0 bases and J dropped 1 base, with 6 bases sitting between them. This CDR3 region has 14 residues. The CDR3 spells CASSEAEENTEAFF. CDR3 nucleotide sequence: TGTGCCAGCAGTGAAGCCGAGGAGAACACTGAAGCTTTCTTT.

This clonotype was picked up many times. The chain carries TRBV27 and TRBJ2-1, with D possibly TRBD2 on 6 matching bases. The germline V and J ends were trimmed by 3 bases and 5 bases, with 11 bases remaining between them. Germline-derived CDR1 and CDR2 are MNHEY and SMNVEV (reference sequence). The CDR3 runs 14 residues. The CDR3 spells CASSFASADNEQFF. DNA of the CDR3: TGTGCCAGCAGTTTTGCTAGCGCAGACAATGAGCAGTTCTTC.

The chain joins TRBV28 to TRBJ2-3; no clear D gene. CDR1 and CDR2 from the germline V gene are MDHEN and SYDVKM. With 2 bases removed from V and 7 bases from J, the gap between germline ends came to 10 bases. This CDR3 region has 13 residues. The DNA of the CDR3 is TGTGCCAGCAGTTTAAGAGCCCCACATACGCAGTATTTT. Its translation is CASSLRAPHTQYF. Supplemented by reference TRBV28 and TRBJ2-3, the full variable domain reads DVKVTQSSRYLVKRTGEKVFLECVQDMDHENMFWYRQDPGLGLRLIYFSYDVKMKEKGDIPEGYSVSREKKERFSLILESASTNQTSMYLCASSLRAPHTQYFGPGTRLTVL.

This clonotype rates as medium-sized. V gene TRBV6-5 combines with J gene TRBJ2-7, with 11 bases matching TRBD2. CDR1 is MNHEY and CDR2 is SVGAGI in the germline V gene. The CDR3 spans 15 residues. Trimming cost V 4 bases and J 4 bases; bases outside gene matches: 6. The CDR3 DNA follows: TGTGCCAGCAGTTGGCTAGCGGGAGGAGAATACGAGCAGTACTTC. Protein: CASSWLAGGEYEQYF.

This clonotype counts as medium-sized. The chain links TRBV18 to TRBJ2-2; 11 bases are a match to TRBD2. Germline CDR1 and CDR2: KGHSH and LQKENI. The V gene end was trimmed by 0 bases and the J gene end by 4 bases; junction bases not matched to a gene: 4. The CDR3 length is 17 residues. This CDR3 is CASSPPGLAEFTGELFF. The CDR3 nucleotides are TGTGCCAGCTCACCACCGGGACTAGCGGAGTTCACCGGGGAGCTGTTTTTT.

By share of the sample, this clonotype is medium-sized (0.01 to 0.1%). This chain joins TRBV24-1 and TRBJ2-7; D not resolved. The CDR3 consists of 18 residues. V was cut by 2 bases and J by 0 bases, with 19 bases left in between. Germline values: CDR1 KGHDR, CDR2 SFDVKD. The CDR3 sequence is CATSDSQGGPHASYEQYF. The CDR3 DNA reads TGTGCCACCAGTGATTCCCAAGGTGGACCCCACGCCTCCTACGAGCAGTACTTC.

CDR3 coding DNA: TGTGCCAGCTCACAAAACTCCGGGACAGGGGGCGACGAGCAGTACTTC. It yields the protein CASSQNSGTGGDEQYF. V and J are TRBV18 and TRBJ2-7, with 12 bases matching TRBD1. Trimming cost V 4 bases and J 5 bases; bases outside gene matches: 9. This CDR3 is built from 16 residues. The V gene's germline CDR1 is KGHSH and CDR2 LQKENI. The full variable domain, in which reference TRBV18 and TRBJ2-7 provide the parts outside the CDR3, is NAGVMQNPRHLVRRRGQEARLRCSPMKGHSHVYWYRQLPEEGLKFMVYLQKENIIDESGMPKERFSAEFPKEGPSILRIQQVVRGDSAAYFCASSQNSGTGGDEQYFGPGTRLTVT.

V usage is TRBV7-2 and J usage is TRBJ1-3; D ambiguous. The CDR3 has 12 amino acids. Looked up from germline, CDR1 is SGHTA and CDR2 is FQGNSA. V was clipped by 0 bases and J by 3 bases, with 0 bases between them. CDR3 residues: CASSLAGNTIYF. CDR3 in DNA: TGTGCCAGCAGCTTAGCTGGAAACACCATATATTTT.

The chain carries TRBV30 and TRBJ2-7; D is possibly TRBD2 (6 bases). V lost 4 bases to trimming and J lost 5 bases, with 15 bases between them. The germline V gene encodes CDR1 GTSNPN and CDR2 SVGIG (reference sequence). The CDR3 runs to 13 residues. As DNA, the CDR3 is TGTGCCTGGATAGAACGGGAGAGGCACGAGCAGTACTTC. This sequence encodes CAWIERERHEQYF. Combining the CDR3 with reference TRBV30 and TRBJ2-7 gives the whole variable domain SQTIHQWPATLVQPVGSPLSLECTVEGTSNPNLYWYRQAAGRGLQLLFYSVGIGQISSEVPQNLSASRPQDRQFILSSKKLLLSDSGFYLCAWIERERHEQYFGPGTRLTVT.

This clonotype is labeled medium-sized. V gene TRBV6-5 combines with J gene TRBJ2-7, with 11 bases identical to TRBD2. Germline CDR1 is MNHEY and CDR2 is SVGAGI. Unmatched junction bases numbered 10, after V lost 6 bases and J lost 0 bases. The CDR3 runs 17 residues. This chain's CDR3 is CASRKGLAGPNSYEQYF. CDR3 in DNA: TGTGCCAGCAGAAAAGGACTAGCGGGCCCAAACTCCTACGAGCAGTACTTC.